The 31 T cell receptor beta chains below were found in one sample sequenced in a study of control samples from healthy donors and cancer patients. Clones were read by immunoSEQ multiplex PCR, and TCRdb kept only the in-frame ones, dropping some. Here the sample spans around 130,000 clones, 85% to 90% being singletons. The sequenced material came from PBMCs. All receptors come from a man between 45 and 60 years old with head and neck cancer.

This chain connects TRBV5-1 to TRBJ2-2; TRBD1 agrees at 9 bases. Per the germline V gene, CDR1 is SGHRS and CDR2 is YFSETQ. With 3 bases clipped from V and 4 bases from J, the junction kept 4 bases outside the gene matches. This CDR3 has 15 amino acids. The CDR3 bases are TGCGCCAGCAGCTATAGGACAGGGGCCACCGGGGAGCTGTTTTTT. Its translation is CASSYRTGATGELFF.

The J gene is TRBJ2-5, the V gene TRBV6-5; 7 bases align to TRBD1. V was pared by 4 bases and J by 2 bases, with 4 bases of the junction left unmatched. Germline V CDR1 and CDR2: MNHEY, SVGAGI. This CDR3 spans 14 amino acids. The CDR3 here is CASSFKQGQETQYF. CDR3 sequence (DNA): TGTGCCAGCAGTTTCAAACAGGGGCAAGAGACCCAGTACTTC.

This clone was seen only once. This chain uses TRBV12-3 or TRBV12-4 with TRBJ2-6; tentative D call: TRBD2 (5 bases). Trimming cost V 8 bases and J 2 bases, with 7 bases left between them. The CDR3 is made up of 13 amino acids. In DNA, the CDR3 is TGTGCCAGCCGGGGAGCTGGGGCCAACGTCCTGACTTTC. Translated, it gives CASRGAGANVLTF.

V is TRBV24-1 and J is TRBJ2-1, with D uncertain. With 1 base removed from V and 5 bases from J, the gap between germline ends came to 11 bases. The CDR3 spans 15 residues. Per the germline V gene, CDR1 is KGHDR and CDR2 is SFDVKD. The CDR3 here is CATSDFAQNDNEQFF. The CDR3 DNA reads TGTGCCACCAGTGATTTTGCACAGAACGACAATGAGCAGTTCTTC.

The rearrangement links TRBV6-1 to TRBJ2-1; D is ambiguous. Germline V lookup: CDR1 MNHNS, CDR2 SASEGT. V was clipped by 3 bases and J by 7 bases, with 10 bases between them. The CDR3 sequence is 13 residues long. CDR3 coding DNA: TGTGCCAGCAGTGACCCTTTCGCGAATGAGCAGTTCTTC. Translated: CASSDPFANEQFF.

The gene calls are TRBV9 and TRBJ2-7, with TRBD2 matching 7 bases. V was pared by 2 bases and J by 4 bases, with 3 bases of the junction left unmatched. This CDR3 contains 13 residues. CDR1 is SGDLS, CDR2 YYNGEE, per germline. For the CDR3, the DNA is TGTGCCAGCAGCGTCGGGGGGACTTACGAGCAGTACTTC. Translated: CASSVGGTYEQYF.

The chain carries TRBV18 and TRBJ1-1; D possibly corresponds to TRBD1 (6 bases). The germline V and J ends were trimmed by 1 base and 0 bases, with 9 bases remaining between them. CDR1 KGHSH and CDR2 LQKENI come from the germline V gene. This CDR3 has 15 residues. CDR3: CASSPRTAMNTEAFF. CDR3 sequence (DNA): TGTGCCAGCTCACCACGGACAGCCATGAACACTGAAGCTTTCTTT.

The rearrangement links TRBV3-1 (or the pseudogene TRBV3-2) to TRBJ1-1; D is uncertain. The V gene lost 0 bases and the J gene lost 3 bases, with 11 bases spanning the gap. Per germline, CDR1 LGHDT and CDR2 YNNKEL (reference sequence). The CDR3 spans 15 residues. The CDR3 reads CASSQDLAGDTEAFF. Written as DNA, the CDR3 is TGTGCCAGCAGCCAAGACCTCGCAGGAGACACTGAAGCTTTCTTT.

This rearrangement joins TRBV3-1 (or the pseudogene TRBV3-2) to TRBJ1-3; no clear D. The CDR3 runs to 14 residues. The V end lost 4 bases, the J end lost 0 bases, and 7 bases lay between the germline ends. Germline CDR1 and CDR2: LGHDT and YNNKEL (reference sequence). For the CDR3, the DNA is TGTGCCAGCAGCCTCTTGAGCTCTGGAAACACCATATATTTT. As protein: CASSLLSSGNTIYF.

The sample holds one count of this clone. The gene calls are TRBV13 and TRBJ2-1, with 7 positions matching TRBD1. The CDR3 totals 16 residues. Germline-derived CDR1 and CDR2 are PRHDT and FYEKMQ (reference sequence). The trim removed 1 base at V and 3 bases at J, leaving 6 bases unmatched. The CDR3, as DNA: TGTGCCAGCAGCTTAGTAGGACAGGAGCTCTACAATGAGCAGTTCTTC. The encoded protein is CASSLVGQELYNEQFF.

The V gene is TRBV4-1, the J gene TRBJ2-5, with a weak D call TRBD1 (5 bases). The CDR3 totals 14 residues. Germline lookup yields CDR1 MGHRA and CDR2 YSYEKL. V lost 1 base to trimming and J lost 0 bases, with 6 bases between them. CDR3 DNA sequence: TGCGCCAGCAGCCAAGTGGGGCACCAAGAGACCCAGTACTTC. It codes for CASSQVGHQETQYF.

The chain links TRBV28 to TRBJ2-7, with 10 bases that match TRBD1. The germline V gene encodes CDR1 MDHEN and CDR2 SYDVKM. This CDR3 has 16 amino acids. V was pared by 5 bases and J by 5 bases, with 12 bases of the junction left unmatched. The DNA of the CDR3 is TGTGCCAGCAGTGAATCCTCCGGGACAGGGGCGGACGAGCAGTACTTC. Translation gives CASSESSGTGADEQYF.

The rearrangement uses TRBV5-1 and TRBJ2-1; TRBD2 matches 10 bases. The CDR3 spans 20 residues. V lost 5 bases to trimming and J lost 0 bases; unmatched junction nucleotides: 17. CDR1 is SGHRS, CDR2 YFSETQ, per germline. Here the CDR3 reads CASSLPGLAMVPSSYNEQFF. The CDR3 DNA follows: TGCGCCAGCAGTTTACCGGGACTAGCGATGGTTCCTTCCTCCTACAATGAGCAGTTCTTC.

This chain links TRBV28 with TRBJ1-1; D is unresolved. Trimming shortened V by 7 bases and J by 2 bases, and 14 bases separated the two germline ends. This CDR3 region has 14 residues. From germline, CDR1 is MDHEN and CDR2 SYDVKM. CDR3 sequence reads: CASTPGEKNTEAFF. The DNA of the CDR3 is TGTGCCAGCACCCCGGGAGAGAAAAACACTGAAGCTTTCTTT.

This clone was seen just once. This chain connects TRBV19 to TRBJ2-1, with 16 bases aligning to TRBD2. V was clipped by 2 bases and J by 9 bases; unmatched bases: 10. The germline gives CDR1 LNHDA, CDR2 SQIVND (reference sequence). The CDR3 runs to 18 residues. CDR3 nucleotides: TGTGCCAGTAGTATAAGAGGGACTAGCGGGGGGGCACGTAGTGAGCAGTTCTTC. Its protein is CASSIRGTSGGARSEQFF. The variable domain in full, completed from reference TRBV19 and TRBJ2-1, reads DGGITQSPKYLFRKEGQNVTLSCEQNLNHDAMYWYRQDPGQGLRLIYYSQIVNDFQKGDIAEGYSVSREKKESFPLTVTSAQKNPTAFYLCASSIRGTSGGARSEQFFGPGTRLTVL.

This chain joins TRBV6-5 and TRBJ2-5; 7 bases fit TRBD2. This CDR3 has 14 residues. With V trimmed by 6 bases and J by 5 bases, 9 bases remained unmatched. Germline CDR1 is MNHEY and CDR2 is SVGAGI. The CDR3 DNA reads TGTGCCAGCAGCCTCGGACCGGGAGGCGAGACCCAGTACTTC. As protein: CASSLGPGGETQYF.

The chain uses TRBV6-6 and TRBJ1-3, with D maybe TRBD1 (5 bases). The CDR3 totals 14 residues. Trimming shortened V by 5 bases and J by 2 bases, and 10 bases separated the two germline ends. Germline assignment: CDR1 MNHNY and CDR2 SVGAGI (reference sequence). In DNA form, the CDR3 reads TGTGCCAGCAGTAGGGACTCTGCTGGAAACACCATATATTTT. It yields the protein CASSRDSAGNTIYF.

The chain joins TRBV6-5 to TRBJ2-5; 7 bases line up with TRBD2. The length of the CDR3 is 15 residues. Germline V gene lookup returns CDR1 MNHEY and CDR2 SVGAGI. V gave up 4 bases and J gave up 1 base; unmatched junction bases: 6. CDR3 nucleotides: TGTGCCAGCAGTTGGGCTAGCGGAACCCAAGAGACCCAGTACTTC. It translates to CASSWASGTQETQYF.

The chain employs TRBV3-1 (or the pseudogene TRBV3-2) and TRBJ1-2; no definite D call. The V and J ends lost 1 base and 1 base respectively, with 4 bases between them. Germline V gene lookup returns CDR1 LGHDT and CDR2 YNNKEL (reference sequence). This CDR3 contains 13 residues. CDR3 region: CASSQGVNYGYTF. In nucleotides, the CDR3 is TGTGCCAGCAGCCAAGGAGTTAACTATGGCTACACCTTC.

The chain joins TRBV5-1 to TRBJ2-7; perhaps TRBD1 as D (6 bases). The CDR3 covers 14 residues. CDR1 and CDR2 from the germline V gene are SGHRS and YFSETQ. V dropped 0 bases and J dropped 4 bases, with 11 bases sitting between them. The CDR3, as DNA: TGCGCCAGCAGCTTGGGGACAGTCAGTTACGAGCAGTACTTC. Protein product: CASSLGTVSYEQYF.

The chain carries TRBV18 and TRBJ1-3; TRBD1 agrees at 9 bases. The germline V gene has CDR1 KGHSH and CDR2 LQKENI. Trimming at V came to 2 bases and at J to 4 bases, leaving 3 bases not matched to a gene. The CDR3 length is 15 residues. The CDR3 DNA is TGTGCCAGCTCACCAGGGACAGGGTACGGAAACACCATATATTTT. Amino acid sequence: CASSPGTGYGNTIYF.

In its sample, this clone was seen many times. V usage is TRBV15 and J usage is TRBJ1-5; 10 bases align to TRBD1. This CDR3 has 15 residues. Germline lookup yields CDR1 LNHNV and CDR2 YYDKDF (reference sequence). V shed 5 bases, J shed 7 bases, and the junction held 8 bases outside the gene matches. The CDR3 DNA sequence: TGTGCCACCAGCCCTGACAGGGGGCATTGGCAGCCCCAGCATTTT. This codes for CATSPDRGHWQPQHF.

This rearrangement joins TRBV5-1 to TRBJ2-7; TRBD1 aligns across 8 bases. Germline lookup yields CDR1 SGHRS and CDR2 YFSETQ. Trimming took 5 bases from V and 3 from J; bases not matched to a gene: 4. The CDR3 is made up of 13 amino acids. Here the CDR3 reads CASREDRDYEQYF. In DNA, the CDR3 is TGCGCCAGCAGGGAGGACAGGGACTACGAGCAGTACTTC.

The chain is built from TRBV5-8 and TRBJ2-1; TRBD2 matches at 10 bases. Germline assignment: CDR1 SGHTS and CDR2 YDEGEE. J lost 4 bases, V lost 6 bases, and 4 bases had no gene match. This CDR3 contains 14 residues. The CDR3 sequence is CASNGLAAYNEQFF. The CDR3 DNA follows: TGTGCCAGCAACGGACTAGCGGCATACAATGAGCAGTTCTTC.

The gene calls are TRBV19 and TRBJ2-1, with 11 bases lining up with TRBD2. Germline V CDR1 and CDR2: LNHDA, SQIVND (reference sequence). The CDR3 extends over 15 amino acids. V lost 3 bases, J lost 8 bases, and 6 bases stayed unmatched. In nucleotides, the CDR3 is TGTGCCAGTAGTATGCTAGCGGGGGGTGAGGATGAGCAGTTCTTC. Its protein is CASSMLAGGEDEQFF.

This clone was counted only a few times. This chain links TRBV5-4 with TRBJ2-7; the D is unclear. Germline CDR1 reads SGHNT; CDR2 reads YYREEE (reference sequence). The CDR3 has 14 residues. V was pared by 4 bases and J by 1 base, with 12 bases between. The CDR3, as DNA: TGTGCCAGCAGCGTGACCCCTCGGTCCTACGAGCAGTACTTC. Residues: CASSVTPRSYEQYF.

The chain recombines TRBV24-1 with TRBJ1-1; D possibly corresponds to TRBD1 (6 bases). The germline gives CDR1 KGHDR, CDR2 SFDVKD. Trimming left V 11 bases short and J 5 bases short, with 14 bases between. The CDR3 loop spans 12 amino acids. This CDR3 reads CASGQRETEAFF. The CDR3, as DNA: TGTGCCAGCGGACAGAGGGAAACTGAAGCTTTCTTT.

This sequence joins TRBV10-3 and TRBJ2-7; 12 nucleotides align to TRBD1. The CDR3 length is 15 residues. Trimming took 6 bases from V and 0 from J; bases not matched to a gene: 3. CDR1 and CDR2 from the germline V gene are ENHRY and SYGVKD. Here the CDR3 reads CAIRGQGADSYEQYF. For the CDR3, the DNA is TGTGCCATCAGGGGACAGGGGGCCGACTCCTACGAGCAGTACTTC.

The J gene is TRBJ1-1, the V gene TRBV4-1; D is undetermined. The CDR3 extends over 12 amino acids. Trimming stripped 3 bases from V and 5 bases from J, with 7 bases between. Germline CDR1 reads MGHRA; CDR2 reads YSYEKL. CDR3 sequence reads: CASSQKRTEAFF. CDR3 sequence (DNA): TGCGCCAGCAGCCAGAAAAGGACTGAAGCTTTCTTT.

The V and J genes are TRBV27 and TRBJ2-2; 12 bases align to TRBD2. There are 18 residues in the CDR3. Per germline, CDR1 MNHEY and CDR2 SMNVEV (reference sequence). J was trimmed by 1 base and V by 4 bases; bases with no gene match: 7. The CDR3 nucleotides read TGTGCCAGCAGTTATCCCCCGACTAGCGGGGGGAACACCGGGGAGCTGTTTTTT. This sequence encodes CASSYPPTSGGNTGELFF.

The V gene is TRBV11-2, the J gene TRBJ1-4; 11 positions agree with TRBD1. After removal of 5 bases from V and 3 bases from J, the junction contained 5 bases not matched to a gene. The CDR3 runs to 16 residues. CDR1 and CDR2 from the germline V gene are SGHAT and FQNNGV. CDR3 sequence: CASSPGQGASNEKLFF. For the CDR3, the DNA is TGTGCCAGCAGCCCCGGACAGGGGGCGTCTAATGAAAAACTGTTTTTT.